This T cell receptor beta chain derives from a study of CD8 T cells in Susac syndrome. Study-level information: Sequenced Susac syndrome patients included 5 or 6 with clinically active disease and about eight in remission.

This clonotype was recorded only once. Its antigen is as yet unknown. Overall study findings and caveats: The CD4+ T cell repertoires in Susac syndrome did not show any clonal expansion. A relatively small number of individuals underwent TCR sequencing and HLA analysis.

After extraction with the RNeasy kit, about 0.45 to 1 ug of the RNA was reverse transcribed using random hexamers. Coverage of TCR beta CDR3 amplification by immunoSEQ multiplex PCR extended to 54 Vbeta and 13 Jbeta. One entry per CDR3 protein, called by TCRdb with MiXCR from the immunoSEQ multiplex PCR reads. The table shows roughly 140,000 distinct CDR3 sequences, with roughly 95% occurring only once. From germline, CDR1 is DFQATT and CDR2 SNEGSKA (reference sequence). The junction had 5 bases not matched to a gene; V was cut back by 6 bases and J by 1 base. This CDR3 region has 13 residues. The chain links TRBV20-1 to TRBJ2-7, with 8 bases matching TRBD1. This sequence originates from a human donor with Susac syndrome. The specimen was CD4+ T cells from PBMCs. This CDR3 is CSARTGRSYEQYF. CDR3 bases: TGCAGTGCCAGGACAGGGAGGTCCTACGAGCAGTACTTC.